The next 4 T cell receptor beta chains were all read from a single sample in a study of metastatic and nonmetastatic thyroid tumors (dated by TCRdb to the early 2020s). No treatment had been received by any patient before thyroid surgery. Libraries were built with PCR. Instrument used: Illumina HiSeq 4000. Using fastp at Q25 and MiXCR, TCRdb reprocessed the public reads and kept productive beta chains. This sample holds about 13,000 clones; under 30% were observed only once. The ten largest account for about 20% of the sample. The sample consisted of tumor tissue. The receptors shown here come from a female donor with papillary thyroid cancer or a benign thyroid nodule (not recorded which). Some clones in this sample may be carry-over from other donors' samples.

In its sample, this clone was seen many times. This chain connects TRBV19 to TRBJ1-1; D is unclear. CDR1 and CDR2 (germline): LNHDA, SQIVND (reference sequence). This CDR3 spans 12 amino acids. V was clipped by 1 base and J by 6 bases, with 6 bases between them. CDR3 region: CASSIGRAEAFF. In DNA, the CDR3 is TGTGCCAGTAGTATAGGACGCGCTGAAGCTTTCTTT.

The genes are TRBV7-6 and TRBJ2-1; TRBD1 agrees at 8 bases. V lost 3 bases, J lost 8 bases, and 12 bases stayed unmatched. The CDR3 length is 16 residues. The germline V gene encodes CDR1 SGHVS and CDR2 FNYEAQ. CDR3 nucleotide sequence: TGTGCCAGCAGCTTGCAGGGGGCCCAGGGTTTGCATGAGCAGTTCTTC. It specifies CASSLQGAQGLHEQFF. Using reference TRBV7-6 and TRBJ2-1 for the parts outside the CDR3, the full variable domain is GAGVSQSPRYKVTKRGQDVALRCDPISGHVSLYWYRQALGQGPEFLTYFNYEAQQDKSGLPNDRFSAERPEGSISTLTIQRTEQRDSAMYRCASSLQGAQGLHEQFFGPGTRLTVL.

This clone is classed as medium-sized. This sequence joins TRBV19 and TRBJ2-7, with TRBD2 matching 8 bases. Germline trimming cut 7 bases from V and 3 bases from J; bases unmatched to any gene: 8. Germline lookup yields CDR1 LNHDA and CDR2 SQIVND (reference sequence). This CDR3 is 14 amino acids long. CDR3: CASTPRGGFYEQYF. The CDR3 bases are TGTGCCAGTACCCCACGGGGGGGATTCTACGAGCAGTACTTC.

This clone came up many times. Being one base from a much bigger clone, this may be a read error. The chain recombines TRBV29-1 with TRBJ2-7, with D perhaps being TRBD1 or TRBD2 (6 bases each). Germline-derived CDR1 and CDR2 are SQVTM and ANQGSEA. This CDR3 contains 12 residues. CDR3 DNA sequence: TGCATCGCCGGGGGACACGACTACGAGCAGTACTTC. Translating gives CIAGGHDYEQYF.